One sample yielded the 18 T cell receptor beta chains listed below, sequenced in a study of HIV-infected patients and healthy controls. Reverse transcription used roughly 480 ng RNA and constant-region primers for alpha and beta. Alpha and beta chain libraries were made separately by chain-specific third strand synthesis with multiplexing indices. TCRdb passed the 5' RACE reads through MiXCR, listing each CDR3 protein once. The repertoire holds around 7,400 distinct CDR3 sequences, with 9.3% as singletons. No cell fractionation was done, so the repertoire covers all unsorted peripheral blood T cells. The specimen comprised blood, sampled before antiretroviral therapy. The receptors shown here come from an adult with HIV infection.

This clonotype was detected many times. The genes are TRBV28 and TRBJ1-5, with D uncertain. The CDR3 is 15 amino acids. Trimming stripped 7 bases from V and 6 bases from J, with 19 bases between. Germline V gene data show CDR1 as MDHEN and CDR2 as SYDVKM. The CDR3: CASTPQAGLLQPQHF. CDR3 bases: TGTGCCAGCACCCCTCAGGCCGGACTCCTTCAGCCCCAGCATTTT.

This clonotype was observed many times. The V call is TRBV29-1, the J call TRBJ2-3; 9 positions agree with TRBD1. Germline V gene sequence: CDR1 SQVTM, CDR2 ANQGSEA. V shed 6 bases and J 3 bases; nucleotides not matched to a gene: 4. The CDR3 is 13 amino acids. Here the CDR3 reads CSVDGTGTDTQYF. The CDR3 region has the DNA TGCAGCGTAGACGGGACAGGGACAGATACGCAGTATTTT.

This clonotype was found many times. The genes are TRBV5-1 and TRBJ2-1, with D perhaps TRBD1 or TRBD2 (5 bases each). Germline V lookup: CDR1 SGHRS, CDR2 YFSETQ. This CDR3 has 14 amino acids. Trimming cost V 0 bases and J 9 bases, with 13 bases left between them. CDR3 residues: CASSLALGAGEQFF. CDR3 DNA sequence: TGCGCCAGCAGCTTGGCGCTAGGGGCGGGTGAGCAGTTCTTC.

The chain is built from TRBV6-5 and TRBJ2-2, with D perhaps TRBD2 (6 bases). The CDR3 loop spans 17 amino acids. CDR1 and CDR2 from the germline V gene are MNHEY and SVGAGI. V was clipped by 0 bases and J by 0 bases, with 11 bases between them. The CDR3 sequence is CASSYSSSSANTGELFF. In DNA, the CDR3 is TGTGCCAGCAGTTACTCGAGCTCTAGCGCGAACACCGGGGAGCTGTTTTTT.

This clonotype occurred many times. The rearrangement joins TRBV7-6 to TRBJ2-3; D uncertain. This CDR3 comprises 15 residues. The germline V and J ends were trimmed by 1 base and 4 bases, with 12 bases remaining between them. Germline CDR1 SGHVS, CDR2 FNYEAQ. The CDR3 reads CASSLDIARADTQYF. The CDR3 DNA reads TGTGCCAGCAGCTTAGATATCGCAAGGGCAGATACGCAGTATTTT.

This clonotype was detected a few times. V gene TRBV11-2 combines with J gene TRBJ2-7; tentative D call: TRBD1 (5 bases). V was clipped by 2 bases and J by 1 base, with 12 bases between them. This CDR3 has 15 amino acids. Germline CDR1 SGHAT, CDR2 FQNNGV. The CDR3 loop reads CASSLWGPPSYEQYF. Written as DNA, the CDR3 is TGTGCCAGCAGCTTATGGGGCCCACCATCCTACGAGCAGTACTTC.

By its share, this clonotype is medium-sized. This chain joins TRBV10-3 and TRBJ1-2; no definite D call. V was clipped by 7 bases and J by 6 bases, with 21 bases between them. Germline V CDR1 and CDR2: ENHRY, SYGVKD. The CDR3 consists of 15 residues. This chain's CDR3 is CAIMEGTRTTNGYTF. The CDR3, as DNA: TGTGCCATCATGGAGGGCACTAGAACAACTAATGGCTACACCTTC.

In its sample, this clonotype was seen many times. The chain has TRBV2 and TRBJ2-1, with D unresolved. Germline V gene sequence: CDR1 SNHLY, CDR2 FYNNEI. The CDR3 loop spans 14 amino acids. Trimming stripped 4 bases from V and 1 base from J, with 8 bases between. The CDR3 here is CASSGRGSYNEQFF. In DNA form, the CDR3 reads TGTGCCAGCAGTGGCCGCGGATCCTACAATGAGCAGTTCTTC.

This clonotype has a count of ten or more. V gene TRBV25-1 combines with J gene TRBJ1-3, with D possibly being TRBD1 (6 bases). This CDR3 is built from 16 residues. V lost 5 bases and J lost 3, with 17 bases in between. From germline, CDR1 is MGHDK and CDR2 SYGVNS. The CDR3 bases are TGTGCCAGCAGTCTCCCAGGGGTGAATTTTGGAAACACCATATATTTT. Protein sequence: CASSLPGVNFGNTIYF.

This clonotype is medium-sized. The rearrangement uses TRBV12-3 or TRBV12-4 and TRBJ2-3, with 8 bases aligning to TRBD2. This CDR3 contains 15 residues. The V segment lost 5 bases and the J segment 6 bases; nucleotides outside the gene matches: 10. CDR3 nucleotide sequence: TGTGCCAGCAGTCCCACGTCGGGGGGGGGCGATACGCAGTATTTT. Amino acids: CASSPTSGGGDTQYF.

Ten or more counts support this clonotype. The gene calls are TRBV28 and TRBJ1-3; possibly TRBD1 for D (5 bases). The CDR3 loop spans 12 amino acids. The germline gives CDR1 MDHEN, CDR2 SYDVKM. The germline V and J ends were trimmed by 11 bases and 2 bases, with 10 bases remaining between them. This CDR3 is CAGRDPGNTIYF. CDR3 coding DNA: TGTGCCGGCCGGGACCCTGGAAACACCATATATTTT. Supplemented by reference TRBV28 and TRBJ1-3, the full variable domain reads DVKVTQSSRYLVKRTGEKVFLECVQDMDHENMFWYRQDPGLGLRLIYFSYDVKMKEKGDIPEGYSVSREKKERFSLILESASTNQTSMYLCAGRDPGNTIYFGEGSWLTVV.

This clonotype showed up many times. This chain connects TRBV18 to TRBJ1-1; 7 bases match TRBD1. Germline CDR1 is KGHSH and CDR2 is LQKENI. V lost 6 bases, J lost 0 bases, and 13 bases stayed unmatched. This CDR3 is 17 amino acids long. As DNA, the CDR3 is TGTGCCAGCTCCCGCGCCTTGACAGGGACCTTGAACACTGAAGCTTTCTTT. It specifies CASSRALTGTLNTEAFF.

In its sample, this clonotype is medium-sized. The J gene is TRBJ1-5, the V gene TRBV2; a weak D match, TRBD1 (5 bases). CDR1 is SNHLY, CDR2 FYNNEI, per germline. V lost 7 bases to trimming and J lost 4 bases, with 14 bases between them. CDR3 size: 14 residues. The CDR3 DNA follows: TGTGCCAGCACCAAAGGGGAGGGGAATCAGCCCCAGCATTTT. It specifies CASTKGEGNQPQHF.

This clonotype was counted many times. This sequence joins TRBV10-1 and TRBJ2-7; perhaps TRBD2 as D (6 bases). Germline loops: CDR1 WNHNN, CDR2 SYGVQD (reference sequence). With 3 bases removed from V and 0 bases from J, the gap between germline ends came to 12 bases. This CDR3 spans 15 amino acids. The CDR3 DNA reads TGCGCCAGCAGTGATCGAGGGAGGAGCTCCTACGAGCAGTACTTC. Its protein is CASSDRGRSSYEQYF.

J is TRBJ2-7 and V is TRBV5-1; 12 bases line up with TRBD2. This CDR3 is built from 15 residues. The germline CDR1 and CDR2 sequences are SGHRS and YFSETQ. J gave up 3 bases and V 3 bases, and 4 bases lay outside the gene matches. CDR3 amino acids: CASSSRTSGDYEQYF. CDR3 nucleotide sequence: TGCGCCAGCAGCTCACGGACTAGCGGGGACTACGAGCAGTACTTC.

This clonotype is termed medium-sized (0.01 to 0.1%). The CDR3 region has the DNA TGTGCCAGCAAGTACGGGCAGTTGAACACTGAAGCTTTCTTT. Protein product: CASKYGQLNTEAFF. The genes are TRBV2 and TRBJ1-1, with D uncertain. V was shortened by 7 bases and J by 0 bases, with 12 bases between the two germline ends. The CDR3 is 14 amino acids. The V gene's germline CDR1 is SNHLY and CDR2 FYNNEI. The full variable domain, in which reference TRBV2 and TRBJ1-1 provide the parts outside the CDR3, is EPEVTQTPSHQVTQMGQEVILRCVPISNHLYFYWYRQILGQKVEFLVSFYNNEISEKSEIFDDQFSVERPDGSNFTLKIRSTKLEDSAMYFCASKYGQLNTEAFFGQGTRLTVV.

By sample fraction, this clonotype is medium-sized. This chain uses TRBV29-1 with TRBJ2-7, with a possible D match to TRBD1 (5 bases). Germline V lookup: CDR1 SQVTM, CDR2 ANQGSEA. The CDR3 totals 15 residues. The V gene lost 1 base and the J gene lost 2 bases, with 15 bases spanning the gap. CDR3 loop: CSVEGPPGHPYEQYF. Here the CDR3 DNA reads TGCAGCGTTGAAGGCCCACCCGGACACCCCTACGAGCAGTACTTC.

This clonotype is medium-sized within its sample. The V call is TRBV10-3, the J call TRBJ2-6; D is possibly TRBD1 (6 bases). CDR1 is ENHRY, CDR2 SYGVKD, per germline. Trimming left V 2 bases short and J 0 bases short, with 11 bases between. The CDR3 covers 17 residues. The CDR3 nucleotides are TGTGCCATCAGTGAGGGGGACACTGGCTCTGGGGCCAACGTCCTGACTTTC. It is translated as CAISEGDTGSGANVLTF.